This TCR beta chain was profiled in a study of control samples from healthy donors and cancer patients. The CDR3 extends over 12 amino acids. The germline V gene encodes CDR1 GTSNPN and CDR2 SVGIG (reference sequence). V lost 4 bases, J lost 3 bases, and 10 bases lay in between. Some clones are missing from TCRdb's copy, which holds only in-frame ones; the method was immunoSEQ multiplex PCR. Of 130,000 to 150,000 clones listed, 88% are singletons. This TCR came from a woman aged 30 to 39 in good health. The rearrangement uses TRBV30 and TRBJ2-7; D is perhaps TRBD2 (5 bases). Source material: blood. CDR3 sequence: CAWNRGNYEQYF. In DNA, the CDR3 is TGTGCCTGGAACCGGGGTAACTACGAGCAGTACTTC.